This T cell receptor beta chain was sequenced during a study of human T cells and chemical hapten exposure. Each CDR3 protein is one row after TCRdb ran MiXCR on the RACE reads. The profile shows approximately 81,000 distinct CDR3 sequences, 8.6% of them singletons. The ends were cut back, 3 bases at V and 0 bases at J, with 5 bases in the middle. Germline V gene lookup returns CDR1 MNHEY and CDR2 SMNVEV (reference sequence). The CDR3 runs to 13 residues. Time point reported: healthy volunteer bleed at 6 weeks. Total RNA was isolated from whole blood that had not been fractionated. This chain links TRBV27 with TRBJ2-5; no reliable D call. The TCR originated in a male donor in good health. Some clones in this sample may be carry-over from other donors' samples. Sequencing was done on a sample of whole blood. CDR3 residues: CASSLGYQETQYF. CDR3 DNA sequence: TGTGCCAGCAGTTTGGGGTACCAAGAGACCCAGTACTTC.